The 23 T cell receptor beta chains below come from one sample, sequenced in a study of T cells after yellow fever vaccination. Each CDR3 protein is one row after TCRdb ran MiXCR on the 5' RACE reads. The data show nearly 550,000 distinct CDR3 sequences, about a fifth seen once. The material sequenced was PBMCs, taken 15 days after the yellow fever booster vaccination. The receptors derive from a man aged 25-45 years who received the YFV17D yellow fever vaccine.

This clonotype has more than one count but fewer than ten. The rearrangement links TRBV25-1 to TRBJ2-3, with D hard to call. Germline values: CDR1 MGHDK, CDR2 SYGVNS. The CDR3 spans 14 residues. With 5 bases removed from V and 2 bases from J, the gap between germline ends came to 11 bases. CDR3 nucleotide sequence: TGTGCCAGCAGTCTCCTGCGAGCCACAGATACGCAGTATTTT. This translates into CASSLLRATDTQYF.

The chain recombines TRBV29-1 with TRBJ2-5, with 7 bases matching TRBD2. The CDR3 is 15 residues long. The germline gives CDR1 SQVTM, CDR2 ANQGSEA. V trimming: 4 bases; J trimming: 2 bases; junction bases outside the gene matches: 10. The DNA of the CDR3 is TGCAGCGTTGTGCCCCTTCGACTAGCACAAGAGACCCAGTACTTC. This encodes CSVVPLRLAQETQYF.

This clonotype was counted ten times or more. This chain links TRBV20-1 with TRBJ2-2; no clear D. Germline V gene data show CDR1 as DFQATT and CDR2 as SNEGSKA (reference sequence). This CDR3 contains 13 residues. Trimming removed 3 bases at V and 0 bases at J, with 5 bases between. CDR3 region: CSARLANTGELFF. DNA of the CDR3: TGCAGTGCTAGGCTAGCGAACACCGGGGAGCTGTTTTTT.

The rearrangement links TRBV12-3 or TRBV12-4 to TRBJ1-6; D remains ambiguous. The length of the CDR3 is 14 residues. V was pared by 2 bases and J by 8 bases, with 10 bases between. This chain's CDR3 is CASSLWGADSPLHF. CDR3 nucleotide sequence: TGTGCCAGCAGTTTATGGGGTGCGGATTCACCCCTCCACTTT.

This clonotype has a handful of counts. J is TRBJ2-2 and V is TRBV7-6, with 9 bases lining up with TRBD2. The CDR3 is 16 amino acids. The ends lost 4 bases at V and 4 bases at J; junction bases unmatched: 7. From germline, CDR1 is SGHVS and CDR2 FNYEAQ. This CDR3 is CASSSSSGKVTGELFF. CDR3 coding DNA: TGTGCCAGCAGCTCCTCTAGCGGGAAGGTCACCGGGGAGCTGTTTTTT.

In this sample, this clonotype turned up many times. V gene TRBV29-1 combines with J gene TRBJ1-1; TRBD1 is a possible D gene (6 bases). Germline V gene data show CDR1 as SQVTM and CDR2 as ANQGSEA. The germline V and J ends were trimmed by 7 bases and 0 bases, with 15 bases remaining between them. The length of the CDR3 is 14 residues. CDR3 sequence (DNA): TGCAGCGCCACCCGAGGGGGGATGAACACTGAAGCTTTCTTT. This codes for CSATRGGMNTEAFF.

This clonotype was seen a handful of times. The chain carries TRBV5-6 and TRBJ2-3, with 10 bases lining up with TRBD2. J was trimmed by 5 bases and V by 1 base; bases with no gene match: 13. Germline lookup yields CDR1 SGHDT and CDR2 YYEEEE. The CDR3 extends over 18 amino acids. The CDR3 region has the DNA TGTGCCAGCAGCTTGTCGTGGACTAGCGGCTTGGGGATAGATACGCAGTATTTT. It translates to CASSLSWTSGLGIDTQYF.

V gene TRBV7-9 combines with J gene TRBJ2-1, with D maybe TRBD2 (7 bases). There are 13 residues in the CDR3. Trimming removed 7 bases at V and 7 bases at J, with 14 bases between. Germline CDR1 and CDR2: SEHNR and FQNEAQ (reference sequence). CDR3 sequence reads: CASNLGGANEQFF. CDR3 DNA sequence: TGTGCCAGCAACCTTGGGGGGGCTAATGAGCAGTTCTTC.

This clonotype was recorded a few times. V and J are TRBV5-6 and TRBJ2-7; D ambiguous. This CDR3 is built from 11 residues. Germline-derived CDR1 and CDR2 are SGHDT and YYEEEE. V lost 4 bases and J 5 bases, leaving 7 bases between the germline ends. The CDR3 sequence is CASSARHEQYF. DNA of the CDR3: TGTGCCAGCAGCGCCCGCCACGAGCAGTACTTC.

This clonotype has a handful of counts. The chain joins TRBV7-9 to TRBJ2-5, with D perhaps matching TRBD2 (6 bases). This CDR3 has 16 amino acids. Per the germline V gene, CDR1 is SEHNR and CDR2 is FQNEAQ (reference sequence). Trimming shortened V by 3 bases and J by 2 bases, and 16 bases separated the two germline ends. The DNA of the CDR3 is TGTGCCAGCAGCTTGAATCGTCGGGGGAATCAAGAGACCCAGTACTTC. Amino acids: CASSLNRRGNQETQYF.

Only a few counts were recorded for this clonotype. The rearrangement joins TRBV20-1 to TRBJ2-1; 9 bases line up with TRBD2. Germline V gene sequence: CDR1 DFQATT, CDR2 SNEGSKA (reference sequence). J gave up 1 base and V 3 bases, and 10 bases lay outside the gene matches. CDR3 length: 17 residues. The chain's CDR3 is CSARLEGGRGSYNEQFF. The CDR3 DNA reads TGCAGTGCTAGGCTCGAGGGCGGGAGGGGGTCCTACAATGAGCAGTTCTTC.

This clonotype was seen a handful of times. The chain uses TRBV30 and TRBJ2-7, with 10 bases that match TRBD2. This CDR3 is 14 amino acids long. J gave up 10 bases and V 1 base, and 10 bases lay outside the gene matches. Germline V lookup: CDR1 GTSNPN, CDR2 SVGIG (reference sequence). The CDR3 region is CAWSGSSGLAVQYF. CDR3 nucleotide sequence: TGTGCCTGGAGTGGGTCCAGTGGACTAGCGGTTCAGTACTTC.

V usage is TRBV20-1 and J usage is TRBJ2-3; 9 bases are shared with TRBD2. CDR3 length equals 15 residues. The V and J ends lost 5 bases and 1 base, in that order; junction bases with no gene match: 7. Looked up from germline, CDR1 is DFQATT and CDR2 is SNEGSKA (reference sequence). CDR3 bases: TGCAGTGCTGCGGATCTAGCGGGACGCACAGATACGCAGTATTTT. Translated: CSAADLAGRTDTQYF.

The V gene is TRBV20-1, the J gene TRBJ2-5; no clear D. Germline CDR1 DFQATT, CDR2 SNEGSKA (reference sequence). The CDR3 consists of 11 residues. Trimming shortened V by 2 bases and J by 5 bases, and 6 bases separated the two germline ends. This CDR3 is CSARRTETQYF. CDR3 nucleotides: TGCAGTGCTAGACGCACGGAGACCCAGTACTTC.

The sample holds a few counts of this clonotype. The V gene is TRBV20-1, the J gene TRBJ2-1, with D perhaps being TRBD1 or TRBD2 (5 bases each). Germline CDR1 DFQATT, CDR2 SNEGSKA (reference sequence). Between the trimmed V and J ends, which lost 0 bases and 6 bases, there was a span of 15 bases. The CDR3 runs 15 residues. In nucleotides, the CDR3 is TGCAGTGCTAGAGATTGGGCCGGGACGGGCAATGAGCAGTTCTTC. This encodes CSARDWAGTGNEQFF.

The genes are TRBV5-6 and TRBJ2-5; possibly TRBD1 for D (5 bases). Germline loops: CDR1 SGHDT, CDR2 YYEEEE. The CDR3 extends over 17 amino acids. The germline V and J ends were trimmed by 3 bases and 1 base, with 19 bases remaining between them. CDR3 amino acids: CASSSTLQGSFQETQYF. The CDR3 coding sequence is TGTGCCAGCAGCTCTACCCTGCAGGGCTCTTTCCAAGAGACCCAGTACTTC. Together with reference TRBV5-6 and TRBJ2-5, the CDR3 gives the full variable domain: DAGVTQSPTHLIKTRGQQVTLRCSPKSGHDTVSWYQQALGQGPQFIFQYYEEEERQRGNFPDRFSGHQFPNYSSELNVNALLLGDSALYLCASSSTLQGSFQETQYFGPGTRLLVL.

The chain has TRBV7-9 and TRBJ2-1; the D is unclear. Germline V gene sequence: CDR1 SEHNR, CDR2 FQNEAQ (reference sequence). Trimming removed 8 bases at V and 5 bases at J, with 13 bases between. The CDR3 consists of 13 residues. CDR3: CASDTILNNEQFF. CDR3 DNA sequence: TGTGCCAGCGATACAATCTTAAACAATGAGCAGTTCTTC. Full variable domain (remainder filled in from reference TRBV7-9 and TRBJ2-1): DTGVSQNPRHKITKRGQNVTFRCDPISEHNRLYWYRQTLGQGPEFLTYFQNEAQLEKSRLLSDRFSAERPKGSFSTLEIQRTEQGDSAMYLCASDTILNNEQFFGPGTRLTVL.

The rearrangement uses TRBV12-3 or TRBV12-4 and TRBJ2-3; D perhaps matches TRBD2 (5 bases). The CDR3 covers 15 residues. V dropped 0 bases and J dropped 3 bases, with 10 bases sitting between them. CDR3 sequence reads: CASSLAGVRTDTQYF. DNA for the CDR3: TGTGCCAGCAGTTTAGCGGGAGTCCGGACAGATACGCAGTATTTT.

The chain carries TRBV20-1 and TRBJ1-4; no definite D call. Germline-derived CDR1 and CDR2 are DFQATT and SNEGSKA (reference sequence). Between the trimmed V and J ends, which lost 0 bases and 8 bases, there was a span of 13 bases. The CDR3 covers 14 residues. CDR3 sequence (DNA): TGCAGTGCTAGAGATAAAGGGTTCGAGGAAAAACTGTTTTTT. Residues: CSARDKGFEEKLFF.

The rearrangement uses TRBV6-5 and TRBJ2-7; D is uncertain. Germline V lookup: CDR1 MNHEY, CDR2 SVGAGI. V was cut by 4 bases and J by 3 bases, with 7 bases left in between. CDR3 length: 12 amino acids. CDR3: CASSSPIYEQYF. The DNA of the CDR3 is TGTGCCAGCAGTTCCCCCATCTACGAGCAGTACTTC.

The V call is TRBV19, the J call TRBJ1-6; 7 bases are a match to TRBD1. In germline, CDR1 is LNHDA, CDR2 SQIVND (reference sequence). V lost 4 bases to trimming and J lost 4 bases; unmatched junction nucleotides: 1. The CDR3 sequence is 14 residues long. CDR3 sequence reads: CASSTGQYNSPLHF. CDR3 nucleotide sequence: TGTGCCAGTAGTACGGGACAGTATAATTCACCCCTCCACTTT.

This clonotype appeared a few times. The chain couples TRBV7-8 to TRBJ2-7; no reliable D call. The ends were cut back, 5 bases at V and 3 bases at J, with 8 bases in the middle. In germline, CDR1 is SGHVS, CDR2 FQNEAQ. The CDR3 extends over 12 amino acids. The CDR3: CASSRVSYEQYF. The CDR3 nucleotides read TGTGCCAGCAGCCGCGTCAGCTACGAGCAGTACTTC.

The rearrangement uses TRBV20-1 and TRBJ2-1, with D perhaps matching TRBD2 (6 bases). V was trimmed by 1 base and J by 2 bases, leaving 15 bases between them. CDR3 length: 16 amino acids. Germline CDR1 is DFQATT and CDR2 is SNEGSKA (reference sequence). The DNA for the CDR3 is TGCAGTGCTAGAGTTACGACTAGTAGGGCCTACAATGAGCAGTTCTTC. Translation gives CSARVTTSRAYNEQFF.